Following are 10 T cell receptor beta chains from one sample sequenced in a study of blood T cell repertoires in COVID-19. The table came from immunoSEQ multiplex PCR; TCRdb's copy has only in-frame clones and leaves some out. This sample has about 270,000 clones, with roughly 88% found just once. Input material: PBMCs or T cells enriched from blood (not recorded which). The receptors originated from a woman between 40 and 55 years old with acute COVID-19.

V usage is TRBV6-5 and J usage is TRBJ2-5, with D possibly TRBD1 on 6 matching bases. From germline, CDR1 is MNHEY and CDR2 SVGAGI. V was clipped by 6 bases and J by 4 bases, with 12 bases between them. The CDR3 length is 13 residues. The CDR3 region has the DNA TGTGCCAGCAGACGGTCGGACAGAGAGACCCAGTACTTC. It encodes CASRRSDRETQYF.

V gene TRBV5-1 combines with J gene TRBJ1-2; 9 nucleotides line up with TRBD1. V gave up 0 bases and J gave up 4 bases; unmatched junction bases: 1. The germline V gene has CDR1 SGHRS and CDR2 YFSETQ. This CDR3 is 14 amino acids long. The CDR3 nucleotides read TGCGCCAGCAGCTTGGCGGACAGGGGCTATGGCTACACCTTC. This translates into CASSLADRGYGYTF.

The gene calls are TRBV12-3 or TRBV12-4 and TRBJ1-1; the D is unclear. V was cut by 3 bases and J by 5 bases, with 10 bases left in between. The CDR3 totals 13 residues. The CDR3, as DNA: TGTGCCAGCAGTTTTATGAAGCTAACTGAAGCTTTCTTT. Its translation: CASSFMKLTEAFF.

V usage is TRBV7-8 and J usage is TRBJ2-1, with 10 nucleotides matching TRBD2. Looked up from germline, CDR1 is SGHVS and CDR2 is FQNEAQ. Unmatched junction bases numbered 11, after V lost 0 bases and J lost 0 bases. This CDR3 region has 20 residues. This CDR3 is CASSLARRASGGSSYNEQFF. The CDR3 region has the DNA TGTGCCAGCAGCTTAGCGAGGCGGGCTAGCGGGGGAAGCTCCTACAATGAGCAGTTCTTC.

This clone appeared a few times. This chain connects TRBV6-5 to TRBJ2-7; D perhaps matches TRBD1 (6 bases). The CDR3 totals 11 residues. Germline CDR1 and CDR2: MNHEY and SVGAGI. V gave up 7 bases and J gave up 9 bases, with 13 bases separating them. CDR3 residues: CASTGAEGQYF. The CDR3 DNA follows: TGTGCCAGCACAGGGGCTGAGGGGCAGTACTTC.

The chain recombines TRBV11-1 with TRBJ2-5; 11 nucleotides align to TRBD2. Trimming at V came to 5 bases and at J to 2 bases, leaving 4 bases not matched to a gene. There are 15 residues in the CDR3. Germline lookup yields CDR1 SGHAT and CDR2 FQDESV (reference sequence). For the CDR3, the DNA is TGTGCCAGCAGCACGCGACTAGCGGGACAAGAGACCCAGTACTTC. Translating gives CASSTRLAGQETQYF.

The sample holds one count of this clone. The sample contains more than one DNA sequence encoding this CDR3. The rearrangement uses TRBV7-2 and TRBJ1-3, with 7 bases aligning to TRBD1. J lost 2 bases, V lost 3 bases, and 1 base had no gene match. The CDR3 spans 14 residues. The germline V gene encodes CDR1 SGHTA and CDR2 FQGNSA. This CDR3 reads CASSLTGTGNTIYF. The CDR3 nucleotides read TGTGCCAGCAGCTTGACAGGGACTGGAAACACCATATATTTT.

This chain links TRBV5-1 with TRBJ1-3, with D possibly TRBD1 on 5 matching bases. Trimming removed 0 bases from V and 4 bases from J, with 23 bases in between. CDR1 SGHRS and CDR2 YFSETQ come from the germline V gene. The CDR3 is made up of 19 amino acids. CDR3: CASSLGDRNPRFSGNTIYF. DNA for the CDR3: TGCGCCAGCAGCTTGGGCGACAGAAACCCCCGGTTTTCGGGAAACACCATATATTTT.

The chain uses TRBV11-3 and TRBJ2-1; 11 bases align to TRBD2. V shed 1 base, J shed 6 bases, and the junction held 5 bases outside the gene matches. The CDR3 runs 16 residues. Germline assignment: CDR1 SGHNT and CDR2 YENEEA. This CDR3 reads CASSLGPLAGGNEQFF. The CDR3 region has the DNA TGTGCCAGCAGCTTAGGTCCCCTAGCGGGAGGCAATGAGCAGTTCTTC.

The J gene is TRBJ2-1, the V gene TRBV9; the match to TRBD2 covers 8 bases. The CDR3 has 17 amino acids. The trim removed 3 bases at V and 5 bases at J, leaving 13 bases unmatched. Germline assignment: CDR1 SGDLS and CDR2 YYNGEE. This CDR3 reads CASSAYPGGGEDNEQFF. CDR3 bases: TGTGCCAGCAGCGCCTACCCGGGGGGGGGCGAAGACAATGAGCAGTTCTTC.